One sample yielded the 30 T cell receptor beta chains listed below, sequenced in a study of CD8+CD57+ T cells in acquired aplastic anemia. Patients included in sequencing had previously demonstrated CD8+CD57+ cell expansion by flow cytometry. The TCR beta profiling, which covered VDJ combination and CDR3 sequence, was carried out using genomic DNA as the template. TCRdb itself ran the reads through MiXCR, one entry per CDR3 protein. The sample carries 150,000 to 200,000 distinct CDR3 sequences, approximately 52% recorded once. Sequencing used sorted CD4+, CD8+, or CD8+CD57+ T cells (not recorded which) from PBMCs. These receptors were taken from a human donor with aplastic anemia.

This clonotype was seen many times. The rearrangement links TRBV7-9 to TRBJ1-6; no definite D call. The CDR3 has 15 residues. Germline CDR1 is SEHNR and CDR2 is FQNEAQ (reference sequence). V was clipped by 5 bases and J by 7 bases, with 15 bases between them. CDR3 bases: TGTGCCAGCAGCGCTTCCGCGGGGAAGAATTCACCCCTCCACTTT. It translates to CASSASAGKNSPLHF. Full variable domain (missing parts from reference TRBV7-9 and TRBJ1-6): DTGVSQNPRHKITKRGQNVTFRCDPISEHNRLYWYRQTLGQGPEFLTYFQNEAQLEKSRLLSDRFSAERPKGSFSTLEIQRTEQGDSAMYLCASSASAGKNSPLHFGNGTRLTVT.

This clonotype was observed a handful of times. The rearrangement links TRBV2 to TRBJ1-1; 8 nucleotides match TRBD1. This CDR3 spans 14 amino acids. Germline-derived CDR1 and CDR2 are SNHLY and FYNNEI. Unmatched junction bases numbered 7, after V lost 8 bases and J lost 2 bases. The CDR3: CASGWGQVNTEAFF. The CDR3, as DNA: TGTGCCAGCGGATGGGGACAGGTAAACACTGAAGCTTTCTTT.

In this sample, this clonotype turned up many times. The rearrangement uses TRBV6-1 and TRBJ2-7, with 10 bases matching TRBD2. The CDR3 consists of 15 residues. Trimming cost V 4 bases and J 4 bases; bases outside gene matches: 7. Germline values: CDR1 MNHNS, CDR2 SASEGT. As DNA, the CDR3 is TGTGCCAGCAGTGTCGCGTTGACTAGCGGGTACGAGCAGTACTTC. Translation: CASSVALTSGYEQYF.

Of note for this clonotype: A much bigger clone sits one base away, suggesting this may be a read error. This chain joins TRBV12-3 or TRBV12-4 and TRBJ1-2; 9 bases agree with TRBD1. The CDR3 has 13 residues. The CDR3 bases are TGTGCCAGCAGTTTGTGGGACAGGGCTGGCTGCACCTTC. Translation gives CASSLWDRAGCTF.

This clonotype occurred many times. This chain uses TRBV6-1 with TRBJ1-1; 7 bases map to TRBD1. This CDR3 has 15 amino acids. V gave up 7 bases and J gave up 0 bases; unmatched junction bases: 8. From germline, CDR1 is MNHNS and CDR2 SASEGT. CDR3 DNA sequence: TGTGCCAGCAAAGGCTCCGGGACAGTGAACACTGAAGCTTTCTTT. This codes for CASKGSGTVNTEAFF.

The rearrangement joins TRBV6-1 to TRBJ2-7, with D perhaps TRBD1 (6 bases). Germline V gives CDR1 MNHNS, CDR2 SASEGT. Trimming pared 4 bases from V and 1 base from J, leaving 11 bases between. The CDR3 is 14 amino acids. CDR3: CASSGRGASYEQYF. CDR3 DNA: TGTGCCAGCAGTGGCAGGGGCGCGTCCTACGAGCAGTACTTC.

About this clonotype itself: Since no conserved phenylalanine or tryptophan closes the CDR3, a read error is the likely cause. The chain is built from TRBV20-1 and TRBJ2-7; D is perhaps TRBD1 (5 bases). Germline V gives CDR1 DFQATT, CDR2 SNEGSKA (reference sequence). The CDR3 is 15 residues long. The CDR3 sequence: CSAIAPAGLSYEQYL. The CDR3 region has the DNA TGTAGTGCCATCGCCCCGGCAGGGCTTTCCTACGAGCAGTACCTC.

The table lists this clonotype with many counts. The V call is TRBV5-1, the J call TRBJ2-1; weak D call: TRBD2 (6 bases). Germline V gives CDR1 SGHRS, CDR2 YFSETQ. V was cut by 1 base and J by 8 bases, with 10 bases left in between. This CDR3 has 13 residues. DNA of the CDR3: TGCGCCAGCAGCTTGACTAGCAACGATGAGCAGTTCTTC. Its translation is CASSLTSNDEQFF.

The genes are TRBV19 and TRBJ1-4; weak D call: TRBD1 (5 bases). V lost 6 bases, J lost 0 bases, and 11 bases lay in between. The CDR3 has 15 residues. The germline CDR1 and CDR2 sequences are LNHDA and SQIVND (reference sequence). The CDR3 reads CASSLQAATNEKLFF. The DNA of the CDR3 is TGTGCCAGTAGCCTACAGGCAGCAACTAATGAAAAACTGTTTTTT.

This clonotype was counted many times. The chain is built from TRBV6-6 and TRBJ1-3, with D hard to call. The CDR3 loop spans 13 amino acids. The V gene lost 2 bases and the J gene lost 0 bases, with 2 bases spanning the gap. Germline CDR1 reads MNHNY; CDR2 reads SVGAGI (reference sequence). The CDR3: CASSYDSGNTIYF. CDR3 nucleotides: TGTGCCAGCAGTTACGACTCTGGAAACACCATATATTTT.

At least ten counts were recorded for this clonotype. The chain uses TRBV7-2 and TRBJ1-3; D is undetermined. V was trimmed by 1 base and J by 0 bases, leaving 4 bases between them. There are 14 residues in the CDR3. CDR1 and CDR2 from the germline V gene are SGHTA and FQGNSA. This CDR3 is CASSLGVSGNTIYF. The CDR3 coding sequence is TGTGCCAGCAGCTTAGGAGTCTCTGGAAACACCATATATTTT.

This clonotype was seen more than once but under ten times. The chain links TRBV9 to TRBJ2-6; 10 bases match TRBD1. Germline trimming cut 4 bases from V and 1 base from J; bases unmatched to any gene: 8. The CDR3 spans 18 residues. CDR1 is SGDLS, CDR2 YYNGEE, per germline. The CDR3 reads CASSLSTGGISGANVLTF. The CDR3 DNA reads as TGTGCCAGCAGCCTTTCGACAGGGGGCATTTCTGGGGCCAACGTCCTGACTTTC.

This clonotype appeared once. The V and J genes are TRBV7-9 and TRBJ2-1; D not certain. Germline values: CDR1 SEHNR, CDR2 FQNEAQ (reference sequence). The V and J ends lost 8 bases and 7 bases respectively, with 9 bases between them. This CDR3 contains 11 residues. The CDR3 reads CASGLGNEQFF. In DNA form, the CDR3 reads TGTGCCAGCGGTCTGGGGAATGAGCAGTTCTTC.

At least ten counts were recorded for this clonotype. The chain carries TRBV6-4 and TRBJ2-1, with D maybe TRBD2 (5 bases). The germline gives CDR1 MRHNA, CDR2 SNTAGT. Between the trimmed V and J ends, which lost 2 bases and 7 bases, there was a span of 24 bases. The CDR3 runs 18 residues. CDR3: CASSDGGSALFGGNEQFF. In nucleotides, the CDR3 is TGTGCCAGCAGTGACGGCGGGTCTGCTTTGTTCGGTGGGAATGAGCAGTTCTTC.

J is TRBJ1-2 and V is TRBV29-1, with a tentative D call TRBD1 (5 bases). Germline assignment: CDR1 SQVTM and CDR2 ANQGSEA. The CDR3 covers 13 residues. The CDR3 DNA reads TGCGCGGGGACTGTCGGGGGAAACTATGGCTACACCTTC. It is translated as CAGTVGGNYGYTF. The complete variable domain, with remaining parts taken from reference TRBV29-1 and TRBJ1-2, reads SAVISQKPSRDICQRGTSLTIQCQVDSQVTMMFWYRQQPGQSLTLIATANQGSEATYESGFVIDKFPISRPNLTFSTLTVSNMSPEDSSIYLCAGTVGGNYGYTFGSGTRLTVV.

This clonotype was seen many times. The V and J genes are TRBV29-1 and TRBJ2-7; TRBD1 might be the D (7 bases). Trimming pared 0 bases from V and 5 bases from J, leaving 17 bases between. Per germline, CDR1 SQVTM and CDR2 ANQGSEA. This CDR3 region has 15 residues. CDR3 bases: TGCAGCGTTGAAGATAGGGGGCGCGGGATCCACGAGCAGTACTTC. Encoded protein: CSVEDRGRGIHEQYF.

This clonotype was observed many times. The chain is built from TRBV20-1 and TRBJ2-1, with D possibly TRBD2 on 7 matching bases. The CDR3 contains 14 residues. V lost 6 bases and J lost 6, with 18 bases in between. Germline V gene sequence: CDR1 DFQATT, CDR2 SNEGSKA (reference sequence). The CDR3 loop reads CSAAEGGGVNEQFF. The CDR3 DNA reads as TGCAGTGCGGCGGAGGGGGGAGGGGTCAATGAGCAGTTCTTC.

This clonotype was counted ten times or more. V and J are TRBV11-1 and TRBJ2-7, with 10 nucleotides matching TRBD2. The length of the CDR3 is 16 residues. CDR1 SGHAT and CDR2 FQDESV come from the germline V gene (reference sequence). J lost 5 bases, V lost 1 base, and 8 bases had no gene match. The CDR3 DNA reads as TGTGCCAGCAGCTTAGGTCTAGCGGGAGTTGGCCACGAGCAGTACTTC. It translates to CASSLGLAGVGHEQYF.

The chain links TRBV9 to TRBJ1-6; no definite D call. CDR1 is SGDLS, CDR2 YYNGEE, per germline. This CDR3 comprises 12 residues. Trimming cost V 3 bases and J 7 bases, with 5 bases left between them. The DNA for the CDR3 is TGTGCCAGCAGCGCTGTAAATTCACCCCTCCACTTT. Protein sequence: CASSAVNSPLHF.

DNA for the CDR3: TGTGCCATCAGGGACGTAGACTCTGGAAACACCATATATTTT. Translated: CAIRDVDSGNTIYF. The rearrangement joins TRBV10-3 to TRBJ1-3; D is unresolved. Germline V gene lookup returns CDR1 ENHRY and CDR2 SYGVKD. The CDR3 length is 14 residues. Between the trimmed V and J ends, which lost 6 bases and 0 bases, there was a span of 9 bases.

V usage is TRBV6-6 and J usage is TRBJ2-5; possibly TRBD2 for D (6 bases). The CDR3 loop spans 13 amino acids. The germline CDR1 and CDR2 sequences are MNHNY and SVGAGI (reference sequence). V lost 2 bases and J lost 7, with 11 bases in between. The CDR3 coding sequence is TGTGCCAGCAGTTACCAGGTGGGGGGGACCCAGTACTTC. It yields the protein CASSYQVGGTQYF.

This clonotype was seen at least ten times. This chain links TRBV5-8 with TRBJ1-2, with TRBD1 matching 12 bases. J lost 4 bases, V lost 2 bases, and 6 bases had no gene match. Germline V gene lookup returns CDR1 SGHTS and CDR2 YDEGEE. CDR3 size: 16 residues. CDR3 amino acids: CASSFPPGQGAYGYTF. The CDR3 region has the DNA TGTGCCAGCAGCTTCCCTCCGGGACAGGGGGCCTATGGCTACACCTTC.

This chain links TRBV2 with TRBJ1-2, with TRBD1 as a possible D gene (6 bases). CDR1 is SNHLY and CDR2 is FYNNEI in the germline V gene. The CDR3 is 13 amino acids. The V end lost 4 bases, the J end lost 4 bases, and 10 bases lay between the germline ends. The CDR3 nucleotides are TGTGCCAGCAGTGTTGGGGGGCCCTATGGCTACACCTTC. This gives the protein CASSVGGPYGYTF.

This clonotype was counted at least ten times. The chain combines TRBV5-4 with TRBJ2-1, with 7 bases matching TRBD2. The CDR3 consists of 15 residues. Germline CDR1 and CDR2: SGHNT and YYREEE (reference sequence). Germline trimming cut 3 bases from V and 5 bases from J; bases unmatched to any gene: 8. The CDR3 DNA sequence: TGTGCCAGCAGCTGGAAGTTGGGGGGGAACAATGAGCAGTTCTTC. Residues: CASSWKLGGNNEQFF.

This clonotype was seen repeatedly, ten times or more. The J gene is TRBJ1-2, the V gene TRBV19, with TRBD1 as a possible D gene (5 bases). Germline V gene lookup returns CDR1 LNHDA and CDR2 SQIVND (reference sequence). The CDR3 totals 13 residues. Trimming pared 1 base from V and 4 bases from J, leaving 7 bases between. CDR3 in amino acids: CASSIGQGYGYTF. The CDR3 DNA follows: TGTGCCAGTAGTATAGGTCAGGGCTATGGCTACACCTTC.

The chain uses TRBV20-1 and TRBJ2-3, with D maybe TRBD2 (5 bases). The CDR3 loop spans 15 amino acids. Germline V gives CDR1 DFQATT, CDR2 SNEGSKA (reference sequence). V was pared by 6 bases and J by 0 bases, with 16 bases between. CDR3 residues: CSASIPSGSTDTQYF. The CDR3 DNA reads as TGCAGTGCCTCGATACCAAGCGGAAGCACAGATACGCAGTATTTT.

The chain combines TRBV3-1 with TRBJ2-2; D gene uncertain. The germline V gene has CDR1 LGHDT and CDR2 YNNKEL (reference sequence). V was cut by 2 bases and J by 9 bases, with 4 bases left in between. This CDR3 has 11 residues. This chain's CDR3 is CASSQQRELFF. The CDR3 nucleotides are TGTGCCAGCAGCCAACAGAGGGAGCTGTTTTTT.

This sequence joins TRBV24-1 and TRBJ2-1; 7 nucleotides match TRBD1. Trimming cost V 2 bases and J 6 bases; bases outside gene matches: 9. Germline V gene lookup returns CDR1 KGHDR and CDR2 SFDVKD. This CDR3 is built from 16 residues. The DNA for the CDR3 is TGTGCCACCAGTGATTCGCGGCAGGGGGTAATCAATGAGCAGTTCTTC. It specifies CATSDSRQGVINEQFF.

This clonotype was counted a few times. The chain couples TRBV15 to TRBJ2-5; 7 bases align to TRBD1. Germline CDR1 reads LNHNV; CDR2 reads YYDKDF (reference sequence). This CDR3 is built from 14 residues. The V segment lost 5 bases and the J segment 4 bases; nucleotides outside the gene matches: 7. This CDR3 is CATSPRQGPETQYF. The CDR3 coding sequence is TGTGCCACCAGCCCCCGACAGGGACCAGAGACCCAGTACTTC.

In this sample, this clonotype turned up many times. The chain has TRBV9 and TRBJ2-7, with 7 bases matching TRBD2. The CDR3 consists of 17 residues. V was pared by 4 bases and J by 1 base, with 14 bases of the junction left unmatched. Germline V CDR1 and CDR2: SGDLS, YYNGEE. The CDR3 region has the DNA TGTGCCAGCAGCCCACCAAGAGGAGTGGGGGGGTCCTACGAGCAGTACTTC. This translates into CASSPPRGVGGSYEQYF.